One and the same sample provided the 27 T cell receptor beta chains below, sequenced in a study of cytomegalovirus exposure and HLA in healthy donors. Both 60 Vbeta primers and 13 Jbeta primers went into the PCR. Sequencing was performed with immunoSEQ multiplex PCR; in TCRdb, only in-frame clones are kept and a portion is missing. The table lists roughly 100,000 clones, 9.5% to 13% of them singletons. The sample taken for sequencing was PBMCs. Receptor source: a middle-aged man in good health and CMV-seropositive.

This clone was seen a handful of times. V usage is TRBV19 and J usage is TRBJ2-2, with TRBD1 identical over 9 bases. The CDR3 is 14 residues long. Germline V gene data show CDR1 as LNHDA and CDR2 as SQIVND (reference sequence). The CDR3 bases are TGTTCTACCCGCTGGACAGGGGACACCGGGGAGCTGTTTTTT. This gives the protein CSTRWTGDTGELFF.

The chain uses TRBV11-2 and TRBJ2-2; D unresolved. V lost 4 bases and J lost 1, with 7 bases in between. This CDR3 is 14 amino acids long. Looked up from germline, CDR1 is SGHAT and CDR2 is FQNNGV. CDR3 sequence (DNA): TGTGCCAGCAGCTCTAGACTGAACACCGGGGAGCTGTTTTTT. Translated: CASSSRLNTGELFF. The full variable domain, in which reference TRBV11-2 and TRBJ2-2 provide the parts outside the CDR3, is EAGVAQSPRYKIIEKRQSVAFWCNPISGHATLYWYQQILGQGPKLLIQFQNNGVVDDSQLPKDRFSAERLKGVDSTLKIQPAKLEDSAVYLCASSSRLNTGELFFGEGSRLTVL.

The V and J genes are TRBV19 and TRBJ1-1; D uncertain. The V and J ends lost 3 bases and 5 bases respectively, with 10 bases between them. The CDR3 is 13 residues long. Germline lookup yields CDR1 LNHDA and CDR2 SQIVND (reference sequence). CDR3: CASSIGGGTEAFF. The CDR3 nucleotides are TGTGCCAGTAGTATCGGAGGTGGAACTGAAGCTTTCTTT.

The chain has TRBV29-1 and TRBJ2-3, with D possibly being TRBD2 (6 bases). This CDR3 has 14 amino acids. Germline V gives CDR1 SQVTM, CDR2 ANQGSEA. Trimming removed 6 bases at V and 0 bases at J, with 13 bases between. The CDR3 region has the DNA TGCAGCGTCGCCCAACGGGGGAGCACAGATACGCAGTATTTT. Its protein is CSVAQRGSTDTQYF.

This rearrangement joins TRBV7-6 to TRBJ2-1; 7 bases map to TRBD2. V was clipped by 1 base and J by 1 base; unmatched bases: 7. The CDR3 loop spans 17 amino acids. Germline assignment: CDR1 SGHVS and CDR2 FNYEAQ. Here the CDR3 DNA reads TGTGCCAGCAGCTTAGAAGGAGCGGGACGTTCCTACAATGAGCAGTTCTTC. Protein sequence: CASSLEGAGRSYNEQFF.

The chain joins TRBV7-9 to TRBJ1-1; tentatively, D is TRBD1 (6 bases). The CDR3 has 15 amino acids. Between the trimmed V and J ends, which lost 3 bases and 0 bases, there was a span of 11 bases. Germline CDR1 and CDR2: SEHNR and FQNEAQ (reference sequence). The CDR3 DNA sequence: TGTGCCAGCAGCTTGATACAGGGAATGAACACTGAAGCTTTCTTT. Amino acids: CASSLIQGMNTEAFF.

The rearrangement joins TRBV6-4 to TRBJ1-5, with D maybe TRBD1 (5 bases). CDR1 and CDR2 (germline): MRHNA, SNTAGT. Trimming stripped 5 bases from V and 2 bases from J, with 13 bases between. This CDR3 spans 15 amino acids. The CDR3 sequence: CASSSTTDGNQPQHF. DNA for the CDR3: TGTGCCAGCAGTTCGACGACAGACGGCAATCAGCCCCAGCATTTT.

The chain is built from TRBV4-1 and TRBJ2-5; TRBD1 matches at 8 bases. With V trimmed by 0 bases and J by 0 bases, 3 bases remained unmatched. CDR3 length: 16 amino acids. The germline V gene encodes CDR1 MGHRA and CDR2 YSYEKL. The CDR3 DNA reads TGCGCCAGCAGCCAAGATTGGGACAGGAACCAAGAGACCCAGTACTTC. Residues: CASSQDWDRNQETQYF.

The table lists this clone with a few counts. The chain employs TRBV27 and TRBJ2-7; the match to TRBD1 covers 8 bases. The CDR3 totals 14 residues. The germline V gene encodes CDR1 MNHEY and CDR2 SMNVEV (reference sequence). V trimming: 5 bases; J trimming: 3 bases; junction bases outside the gene matches: 6. CDR3 amino acids: CASSLQDRVYEQYF. In nucleotides, the CDR3 is TGTGCCAGCAGTCTACAGGACAGGGTCTACGAGCAGTACTTC.

The chain has TRBV29-1 and TRBJ1-5; D gene unclear. Germline assignment: CDR1 SQVTM and CDR2 ANQGSEA. The CDR3 is 12 residues long. V was shortened by 7 bases and J by 4 bases, with 11 bases between the two germline ends. This chain's CDR3 is CSAREANQPQHF. In DNA form, the CDR3 reads TGCAGCGCCCGGGAAGCAAATCAGCCCCAGCATTTT. Using reference TRBV29-1 and TRBJ1-5 for the parts outside the CDR3, the full variable domain is SAVISQKPSRDICQRGTSLTIQCQVDSQVTMMFWYRQQPGQSLTLIATANQGSEATYESGFVIDKFPISRPNLTFSTLTVSNMSPEDSSIYLCSAREANQPQHFGDGTRLSIL.

This chain connects TRBV9 to TRBJ1-1; the D gene is possibly TRBD1 (5 bases). Per the germline V gene, CDR1 is SGDLS and CDR2 is YYNGEE. Trimming pared 3 bases from V and 5 bases from J, leaving 8 bases between. This CDR3 has 12 residues. CDR3 in DNA: TGTGCCAGCAGCGGTGGGGGGACTGAAGCTTTCTTT. It specifies CASSGGGTEAFF.

The chain recombines TRBV5-1 with TRBJ1-1; 9 bases match TRBD1. The J segment lost 7 bases and the V segment lost 4 bases, leaving 8 bases of the junction unmatched. The CDR3 is made up of 14 amino acids. Germline loops: CDR1 SGHRS, CDR2 YFSETQ. The CDR3 nucleotides are TGCGCCAGCAGCACGATCGACAGGGGGGGTGAAGCTTTCTTT. This translates into CASSTIDRGGEAFF. Together with reference TRBV5-1 and TRBJ1-1, the CDR3 gives the full variable domain: KAGVTQTPRYLIKTRGQQVTLSCSPISGHRSVSWYQQTPGQGLQFLFEYFSETQRNKGNFPGRFSGRQFSNSRSEMNVSTLELGDSALYLCASSTIDRGGEAFFGQGTRLTVV.

In this sample, this clone turned up a few times. This chain joins TRBV30 and TRBJ2-1; TRBD2 agrees at 14 bases. The CDR3 consists of 17 residues. The germline gives CDR1 GTSNPN, CDR2 SVGIG (reference sequence). Germline trimming cut 4 bases from V and 6 bases from J; bases unmatched to any gene: 11. CDR3 in amino acids: CAWNLPPGLAGVNEQFF. DNA of the CDR3: TGTGCCTGGAACCTACCCCCGGGACTAGCGGGAGTCAATGAGCAGTTCTTC. Looking up the rest from reference TRBV30 and TRBJ2-1 gives the full variable domain: SQTIHQWPATLVQPVGSPLSLECTVEGTSNPNLYWYRQAAGRGLQLLFYSVGIGQISSEVPQNLSASRPQDRQFILSSKKLLLSDSGFYLCAWNLPPGLAGVNEQFFGPGTRLTVL.

This clone has a handful of counts. The chain links TRBV6-1 to TRBJ1-2; 8 nucleotides line up with TRBD1. CDR1 and CDR2 from the germline V gene are MNHNS and SASEGT. V trimming: 6 bases; J trimming: 3 bases; junction bases outside the gene matches: 3. CDR3 length equals 13 residues. CDR3 in amino acids: CASRLTGDYGYTF. In DNA form, the CDR3 reads TGTGCCAGCAGACTGACAGGGGACTATGGCTACACCTTC.

The chain joins TRBV5-4 to TRBJ1-1; TRBD1 matches at 10 bases. This CDR3 spans 18 amino acids. The germline V gene encodes CDR1 SGHNT and CDR2 YYREEE (reference sequence). V was pared by 2 bases and J by 6 bases, with 16 bases of the junction left unmatched. CDR3 loop: CASSFGTGAGERGAEAFF. In DNA form, the CDR3 reads TGTGCCAGCAGCTTCGGGACAGGGGCGGGTGAGAGGGGGGCTGAAGCTTTCTTT.

V gene TRBV14 combines with J gene TRBJ2-1; TRBD1 aligns across 9 bases. Trimming cost V 4 bases and J 6 bases; bases outside gene matches: 7. Germline-derived CDR1 and CDR2 are SGHDN and FVKESK. The CDR3 covers 15 residues. The CDR3 region is CASSPGQGRRNEQFF. CDR3 nucleotides: TGTGCCAGCAGCCCGGGACAGGGACGCCGCAATGAGCAGTTCTTC. The full variable domain, rest sourced from reference TRBV14 and TRBJ2-1, is EAGVTQFPSHSVIEKGQTVTLRCDPISGHDNLYWYRRVMGKEIKFLLHFVKESKQDESGMPNNRFLAERTGGTYSTLKVQPAELEDSGVYFCASSPGQGRRNEQFFGPGTRLTVL.

The chain joins TRBV25-1 to TRBJ2-7, with 7 bases identical to TRBD2. Germline trimming cut 8 bases from V and 6 bases from J; bases unmatched to any gene: 16. CDR3 length: 15 residues. Germline lookup yields CDR1 MGHDK and CDR2 SYGVNS. CDR3 loop: CASGGVGHKVGEQYF. For the CDR3, the DNA is TGTGCCAGCGGGGGGGTCGGGCATAAGGTAGGCGAGCAGTACTTC.

This clone was detected only a few times. The chain is built from TRBV19 and TRBJ1-1, with D possibly being TRBD1 (5 bases). The CDR3 has 13 amino acids. V shed 7 bases and J shed 9 bases, with 18 bases lying between them. Germline V gene lookup returns CDR1 LNHDA and CDR2 SQIVND (reference sequence). For the CDR3, the DNA is TGTGCCAGTATTCCGCTCCAGGGAACCCAAGCTTTCTTT. Translating gives CASIPLQGTQAFF.

The chain couples TRBV27 to TRBJ1-2, with D possibly being TRBD1 (6 bases). Trimming took off 4 bases at V and 5 bases at J, with 17 bases between the two ends. Germline CDR1 reads MNHEY; CDR2 reads SMNVEV (reference sequence). The CDR3 has 15 amino acids. In nucleotides, the CDR3 is TGTGCCAGCAGTTCCCGGCCAATAGGGGGTTATGGCTACACCTTC. Protein: CASSSRPIGGYGYTF.

V gene TRBV6-6 combines with J gene TRBJ2-7; 9 bases line up with TRBD1. V shed 4 bases, J shed 2 bases, and the junction held 3 bases outside the gene matches. The CDR3 extends over 14 amino acids. Germline V lookup: CDR1 MNHNY, CDR2 SVGAGI (reference sequence). The CDR3 coding sequence is TGTGCCAGCAGTTTAAGACAGGGGGCCTACGAGCAGTACTTC. Its protein product is CASSLRQGAYEQYF.

The table lists this clone with a few counts. The chain has TRBV25-1 and TRBJ2-6; no clear D gene. V lost 4 bases to trimming and J lost 2 bases, with 3 bases between them. The CDR3 spans 13 residues. The V gene's germline CDR1 is MGHDK and CDR2 SYGVNS. The chain's CDR3 is CASSAPGANVLTF. In DNA form, the CDR3 reads TGTGCCAGCAGTGCTCCTGGGGCCAACGTCCTGACTTTC.

This clone was recorded many times. V usage is TRBV7-6 and J usage is TRBJ1-5, with 9 bases identical to TRBD1. The V and J ends lost 5 bases and 2 bases, in that order; junction bases with no gene match: 4. Germline assignment: CDR1 SGHVS and CDR2 FNYEAQ. The CDR3 length is 15 residues. The CDR3 region has the DNA TGTGCCAGCAGCATGGGGGACAGGGGCAATCAGCCCCAGCATTTT. This translates into CASSMGDRGNQPQHF.

The rearrangement uses TRBV7-9 and TRBJ2-7; the D is unclear. The CDR3 is made up of 13 amino acids. CDR1 is SEHNR and CDR2 is FQNEAQ in the germline V gene (reference sequence). The germline V and J ends were trimmed by 8 bases and 0 bases, with 11 bases remaining between them. The CDR3 bases are TGTGCCAGCTCGGCGAGGAGCTCCTACGAGCAGTACTTC. It codes for CASSARSSYEQYF.

On this clone itself: A read error may account for a junction end that differs from germline. This chain uses TRBV25-1 with TRBJ2-2, with TRBD1 matching 7 bases. Germline V lookup: CDR1 MGHDK, CDR2 SYGVNS. This CDR3 region has 14 residues. CDR3 sequence: CASSDGTVTWELFF. The CDR3 DNA follows: TGTGCCAGCAGTGATGGGACAGTCACCTGGGAGCTGTTTTTT.

V is TRBV4-2 and J is TRBJ2-2, with 14 bases fitting TRBD2. This CDR3 contains 18 residues. Germline V lookup: CDR1 LGHNA, CDR2 YNFKEQ. Losses at the gene ends were 5 bases for V and 2 bases for J; bases not matched to a gene: 7. This CDR3 is CASSARTSGRINTGELFF. The CDR3, as DNA: TGTGCCAGCAGCGCCCGGACTAGCGGGAGGATAAACACCGGGGAGCTGTTTTTT.

This clone appeared a few times. The chain uses TRBV7-9 and TRBJ2-3; possibly TRBD2 for D (5 bases). Deletions cut 5 bases from V and 2 bases from J, with 11 bases between. The CDR3 is 14 amino acids. The V gene's germline CDR1 is SEHNR and CDR2 FQNEAQ (reference sequence). As DNA, the CDR3 is TGTGCCAGCAGCACCGTAGCGAACACAGATACGCAGTATTTT. It yields the protein CASSTVANTDTQYF.

For the CDR3, the DNA is TGTGCCAGCAGTTATATGAGGAATGAGCAGTTCTTC. It codes for CASSYMRNEQFF. The chain uses TRBV2 and TRBJ2-1; D gene uncertain. Germline CDR1 is SNHLY and CDR2 is FYNNEI. Trimming took 5 bases from V and 7 from J, leaving 9 bases between them. CDR3 length equals 12 residues.